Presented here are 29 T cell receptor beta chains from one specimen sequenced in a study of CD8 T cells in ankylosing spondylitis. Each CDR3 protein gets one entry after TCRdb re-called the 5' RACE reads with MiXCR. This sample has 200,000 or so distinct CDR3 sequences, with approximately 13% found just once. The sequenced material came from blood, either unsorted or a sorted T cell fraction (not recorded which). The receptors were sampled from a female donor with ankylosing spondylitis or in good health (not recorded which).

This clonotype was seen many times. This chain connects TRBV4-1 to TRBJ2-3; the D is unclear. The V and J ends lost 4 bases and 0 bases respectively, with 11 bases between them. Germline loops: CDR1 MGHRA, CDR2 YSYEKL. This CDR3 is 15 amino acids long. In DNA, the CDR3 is TGCGCCAGCAGCCTTTCGACACCTAGCACAGATACGCAGTATTTT. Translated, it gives CASSLSTPSTDTQYF.

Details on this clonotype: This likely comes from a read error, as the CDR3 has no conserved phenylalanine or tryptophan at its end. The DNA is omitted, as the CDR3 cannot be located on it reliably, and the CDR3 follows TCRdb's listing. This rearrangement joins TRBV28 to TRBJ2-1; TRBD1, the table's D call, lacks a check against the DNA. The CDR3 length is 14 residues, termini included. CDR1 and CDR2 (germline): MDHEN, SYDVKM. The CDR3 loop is CASSSRQGYNEQLS.

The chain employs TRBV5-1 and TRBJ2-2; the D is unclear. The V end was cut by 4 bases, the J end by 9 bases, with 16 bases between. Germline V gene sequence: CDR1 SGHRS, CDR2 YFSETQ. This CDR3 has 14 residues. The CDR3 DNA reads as TGCGCCAGCAGCCCCCTCGGCGAGACGTGGGAGCTGTTTTTT. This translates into CASSPLGETWELFF.

The CDR3 region is CASSFAGTTKNIQYF. Written as DNA, the CDR3 is TGTGCCAGCAGCTTCGCCGGGACAACCAAAAACATTCAGTACTTC. The chain is built from TRBV7-2 and TRBJ2-4; weak D call: TRBD1 (6 bases). With 3 bases removed from V and 2 bases from J, the gap between germline ends came to 11 bases. This CDR3 region has 15 residues. Germline V gene sequence: CDR1 SGHTA, CDR2 FQGNSA.

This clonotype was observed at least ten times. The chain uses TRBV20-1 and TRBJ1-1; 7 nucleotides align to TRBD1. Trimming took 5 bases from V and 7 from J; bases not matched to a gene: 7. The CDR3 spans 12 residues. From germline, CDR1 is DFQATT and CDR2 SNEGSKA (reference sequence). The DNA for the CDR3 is TGCAGTGCTTACAGGGGATTAAGTGAAGCTTTCTTT. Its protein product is CSAYRGLSEAFF.

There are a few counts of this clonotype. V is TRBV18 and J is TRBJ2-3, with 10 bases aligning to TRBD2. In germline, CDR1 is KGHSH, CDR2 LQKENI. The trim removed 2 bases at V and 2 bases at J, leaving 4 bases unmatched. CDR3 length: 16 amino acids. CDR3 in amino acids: CASSPVTSGSTDTQYF. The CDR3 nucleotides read TGTGCCAGCTCACCAGTGACTAGCGGGTCCACAGATACGCAGTATTTT. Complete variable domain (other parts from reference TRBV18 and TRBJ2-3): NAGVMQNPRHLVRRRGQEARLRCSPMKGHSHVYWYRQLPEEGLKFMVYLQKENIIDESGMPKERFSAEFPKEGPSILRIQQVVRGDSAAYFCASSPVTSGSTDTQYFGPGTRLTVL.

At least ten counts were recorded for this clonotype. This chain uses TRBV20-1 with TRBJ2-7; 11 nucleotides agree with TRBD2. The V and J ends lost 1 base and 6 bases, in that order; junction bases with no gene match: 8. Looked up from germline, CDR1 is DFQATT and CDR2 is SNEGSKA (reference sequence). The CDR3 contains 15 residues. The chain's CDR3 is CSARGLAGGPGEQYF. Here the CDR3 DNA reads TGCAGTGCTAGAGGTTTAGCGGGAGGGCCAGGCGAGCAGTACTTC.

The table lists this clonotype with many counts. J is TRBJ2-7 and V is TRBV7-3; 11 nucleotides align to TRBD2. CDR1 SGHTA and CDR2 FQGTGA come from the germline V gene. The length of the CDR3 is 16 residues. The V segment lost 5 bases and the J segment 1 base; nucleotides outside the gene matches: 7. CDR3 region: CASSLGGTSGSYEQYF. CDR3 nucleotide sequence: TGTGCCAGCAGCCTCGGGGGGACTAGCGGATCCTACGAGCAGTACTTC.

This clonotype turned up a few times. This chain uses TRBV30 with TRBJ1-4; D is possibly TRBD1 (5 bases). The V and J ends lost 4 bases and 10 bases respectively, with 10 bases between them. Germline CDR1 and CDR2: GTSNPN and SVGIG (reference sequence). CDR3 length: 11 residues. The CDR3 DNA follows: TGTGCCTGGACGCAGGGAGGAAAACTGTTTTTT. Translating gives CAWTQGGKLFF.

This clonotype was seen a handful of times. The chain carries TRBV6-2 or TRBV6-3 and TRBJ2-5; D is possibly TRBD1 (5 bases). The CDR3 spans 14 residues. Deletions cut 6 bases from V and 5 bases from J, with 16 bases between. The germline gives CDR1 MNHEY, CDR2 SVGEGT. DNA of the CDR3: TGTGCCAGCAGCCCTCGTCAGGGATTGGAGACCCAGTACTTC. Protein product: CASSPRQGLETQYF.

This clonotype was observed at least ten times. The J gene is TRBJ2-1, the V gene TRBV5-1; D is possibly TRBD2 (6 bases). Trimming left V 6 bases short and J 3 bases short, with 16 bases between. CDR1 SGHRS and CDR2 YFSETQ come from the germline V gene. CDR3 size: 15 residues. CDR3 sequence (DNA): TGCGCCAGCAATACGGCGGGACTTAGCTACAATGAGCAGTTCTTC. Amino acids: CASNTAGLSYNEQFF.

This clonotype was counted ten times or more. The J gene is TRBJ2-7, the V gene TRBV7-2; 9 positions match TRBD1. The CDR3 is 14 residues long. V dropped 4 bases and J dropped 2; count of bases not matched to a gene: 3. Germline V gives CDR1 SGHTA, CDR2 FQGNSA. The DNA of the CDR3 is TGTGCCAGCAGCTCCGGGACAGGGACCTACGAGCAGTACTTC. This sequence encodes CASSSGTGTYEQYF.

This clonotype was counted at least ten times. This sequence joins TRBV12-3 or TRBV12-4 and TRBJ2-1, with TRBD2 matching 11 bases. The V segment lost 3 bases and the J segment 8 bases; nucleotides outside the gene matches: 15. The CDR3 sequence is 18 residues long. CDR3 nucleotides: TGTGCCAGCAGTTTCTCTCCCAGGCGACTAGCGGGACGGTATGAGCAGTTCTTC. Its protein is CASSFSPRRLAGRYEQFF.

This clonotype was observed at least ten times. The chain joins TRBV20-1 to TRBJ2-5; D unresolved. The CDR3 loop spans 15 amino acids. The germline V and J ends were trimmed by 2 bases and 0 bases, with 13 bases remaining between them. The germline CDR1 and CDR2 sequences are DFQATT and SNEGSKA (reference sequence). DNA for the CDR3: TGCAGTGCTAGATCCGGAGAAAGCTACCAAGAGACCCAGTACTTC. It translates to CSARSGESYQETQYF.

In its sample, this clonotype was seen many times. In DNA, the CDR3 is TGTGCCAGCAGCCCCCTCGGACAGGATCGTAACTATGGCTACACCTTC. This encodes CASSPLGQDRNYGYTF. The gene calls are TRBV7-9 and TRBJ1-2, with 7 nucleotides matching TRBD1. Trimming at V came to 5 bases and at J to 1 base, leaving 10 bases not matched to a gene. CDR1 is SEHNR and CDR2 is FQNEAQ in the germline V gene (reference sequence). This CDR3 has 16 residues.

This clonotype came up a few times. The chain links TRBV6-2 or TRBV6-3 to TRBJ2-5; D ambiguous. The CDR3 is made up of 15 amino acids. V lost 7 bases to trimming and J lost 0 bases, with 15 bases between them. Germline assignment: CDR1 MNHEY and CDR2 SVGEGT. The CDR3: CASTPPDGNQETQYF. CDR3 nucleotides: TGTGCCAGCACCCCACCCGACGGAAACCAAGAGACCCAGTACTTC.

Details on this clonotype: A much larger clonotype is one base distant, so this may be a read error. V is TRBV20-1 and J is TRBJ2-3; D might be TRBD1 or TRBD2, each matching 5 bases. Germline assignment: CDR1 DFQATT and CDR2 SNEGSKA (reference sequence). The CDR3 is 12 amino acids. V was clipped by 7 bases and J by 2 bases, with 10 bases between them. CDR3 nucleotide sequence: TGCAGTGTAGGGGACCTCACAGATACGCAGTATTTT. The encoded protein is CSVGDLTDTQYF.

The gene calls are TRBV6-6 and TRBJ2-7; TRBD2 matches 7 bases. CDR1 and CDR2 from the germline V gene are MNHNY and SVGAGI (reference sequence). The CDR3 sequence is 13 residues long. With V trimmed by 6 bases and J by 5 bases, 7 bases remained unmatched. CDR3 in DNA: TGTGCCAGCAGCCCCGCGGGAGATCACGAGCAGTACTTC. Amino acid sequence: CASSPAGDHEQYF.

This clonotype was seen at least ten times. The CDR3 protein is CSARLDRNQPQHF. The DNA for the CDR3 is TGCAGTGCTAGACTTGACAGGAATCAGCCCCAGCATTTT. The chain uses TRBV20-1 and TRBJ1-5, with a weak D call TRBD1 (6 bases). The germline CDR1 and CDR2 sequences are DFQATT and SNEGSKA (reference sequence). CDR3 length equals 13 residues. Trimming pared 2 bases from V and 4 bases from J, leaving 9 bases between.

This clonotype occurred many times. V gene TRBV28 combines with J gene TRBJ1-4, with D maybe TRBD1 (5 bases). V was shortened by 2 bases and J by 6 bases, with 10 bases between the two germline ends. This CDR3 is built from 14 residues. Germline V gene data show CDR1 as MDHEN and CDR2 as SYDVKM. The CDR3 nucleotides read TGTGCCAGCAGTTTACCGCAGGGAGATGAAAAACTGTTTTTT. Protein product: CASSLPQGDEKLFF.

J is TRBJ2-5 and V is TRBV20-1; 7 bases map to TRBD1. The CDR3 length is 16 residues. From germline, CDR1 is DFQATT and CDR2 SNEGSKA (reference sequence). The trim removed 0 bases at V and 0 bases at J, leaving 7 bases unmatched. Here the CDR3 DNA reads TGCAGTGCTAGAGAAGTTTGGGGGACAGACCAAGAGACCCAGTACTTC. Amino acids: CSAREVWGTDQETQYF.

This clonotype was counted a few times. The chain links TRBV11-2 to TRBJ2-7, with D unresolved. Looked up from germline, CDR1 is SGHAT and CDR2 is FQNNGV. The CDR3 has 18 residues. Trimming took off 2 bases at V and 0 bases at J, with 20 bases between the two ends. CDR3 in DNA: TGTGCCAGCAGCTTAAGGATAGGGTCGCGCGATAACTCCTACGAGCAGTACTTC. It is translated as CASSLRIGSRDNSYEQYF.

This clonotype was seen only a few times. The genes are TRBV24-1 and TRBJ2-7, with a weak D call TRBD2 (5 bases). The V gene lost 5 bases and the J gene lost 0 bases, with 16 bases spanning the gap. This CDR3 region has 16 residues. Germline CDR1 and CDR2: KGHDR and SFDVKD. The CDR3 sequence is CATSAPLEEASYEQYF. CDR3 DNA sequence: TGTGCCACCAGTGCCCCACTAGAGGAGGCCTCCTACGAGCAGTACTTC.

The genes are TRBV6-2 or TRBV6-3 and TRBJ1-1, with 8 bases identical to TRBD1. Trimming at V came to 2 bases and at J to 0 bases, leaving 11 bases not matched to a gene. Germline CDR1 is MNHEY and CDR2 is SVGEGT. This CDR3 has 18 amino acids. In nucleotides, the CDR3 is TGTGCCAGCAGTTACCCGGACAGGGCGCTGAACATGAACACTGAAGCTTTCTTT. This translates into CASSYPDRALNMNTEAFF.

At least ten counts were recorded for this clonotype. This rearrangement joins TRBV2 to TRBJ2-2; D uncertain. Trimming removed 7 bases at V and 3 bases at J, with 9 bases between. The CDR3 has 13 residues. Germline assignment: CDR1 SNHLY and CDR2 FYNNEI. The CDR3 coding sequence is TGTGCCAGCACCTTAGACTACACCGGGGAGCTGTTTTTT. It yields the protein CASTLDYTGELFF. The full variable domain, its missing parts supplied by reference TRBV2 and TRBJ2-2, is EPEVTQTPSHQVTQMGQEVILRCVPISNHLYFYWYRQILGQKVEFLVSFYNNEISEKSEIFDDQFSVERPDGSNFTLKIRSTKLEDSAMYFCASTLDYTGELFFGEGSRLTVL.

CDR3 coding DNA: TGTGCCTGGACGGAGTCAGGGAATCAGCCCCAGCATTTT. This encodes CAWTESGNQPQHF. V gene TRBV30 combines with J gene TRBJ1-5, with D perhaps TRBD1 (5 bases). CDR1 is GTSNPN, CDR2 SVGIG, per germline (reference sequence). V shed 4 bases and J shed 4 bases, with 11 bases lying between them. The CDR3 spans 13 residues.

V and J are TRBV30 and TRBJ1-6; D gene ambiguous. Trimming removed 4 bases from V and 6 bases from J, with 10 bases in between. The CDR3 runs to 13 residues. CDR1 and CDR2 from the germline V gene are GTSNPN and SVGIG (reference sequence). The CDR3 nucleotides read TGTGCCTGGAATCCGGGAGCTAATTCACCCCTCCACTTT. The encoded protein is CAWNPGANSPLHF.

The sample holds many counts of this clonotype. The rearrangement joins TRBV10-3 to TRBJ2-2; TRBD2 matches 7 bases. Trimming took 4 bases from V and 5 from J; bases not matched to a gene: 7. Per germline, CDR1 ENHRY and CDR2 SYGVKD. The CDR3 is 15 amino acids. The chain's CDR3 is CAISVGTTDTGELFF. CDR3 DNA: TGTGCCATCAGTGTTGGGACTACAGATACCGGGGAGCTGTTTTTT.

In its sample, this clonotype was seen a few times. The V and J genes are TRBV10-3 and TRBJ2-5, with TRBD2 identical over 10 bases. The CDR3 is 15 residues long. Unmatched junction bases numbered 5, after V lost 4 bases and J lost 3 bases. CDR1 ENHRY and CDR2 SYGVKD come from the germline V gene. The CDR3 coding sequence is TGTGCCATCAGTGGGGGAGGGACTAGCGAAGAGACCCAGTACTTC. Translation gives CAISGGGTSEETQYF.